This T cell receptor (beta chain) was found in a study of early T cells in non-severe SARS-CoV-2 infection (dated by TCRdb to the early 2020s). A note on the overall study: Bulk RNA from unsorted whole blood was used for TCR sequencing, so alpha and beta chains could not be paired.

The library was built by means of 5' RACE. The instrument was a NextSeq 500. The TCR library protocol attached unique molecular identifiers to individual cDNA molecules to correct for sequencing error and PCR bias. Sequencing covered both TCR alpha and beta chains, and within each sample the abundances of alpha and beta sequences were tightly co-correlated. Regarding the original processing steps: Decombinator V4 was used to perform V gene, J gene and CDR3 annotation of TCR sequences. TCRs were defined as expanded if a significant change between any two time points was detected under a Poisson model with p below 0.0001. Abundances of TCRs were expressed as counts per million after normalisation to the total number of TCRs sequenced in each sample. MAIT TCRs were defined by TRAV1-2 paired with TRAJ12, TRAJ20 or TRAJ33, and iNKT TCRs by TRAV10 paired with TRAJ18. VDJdb, accessed 1 November 2021, was searched for CMV, EBV and SARS-CoV-2 annotated TCRs, with TCRs annotated for multiple antigens excluded. The raw public reads went through TCRdb reprocessing: fastp at Q25, MiXCR clone calling, in-frame beta chains kept. Entries are consolidated by CDR3 protein sequence, retaining the most common genes and DNA. In this record, the V and J calls reflect TCRdb's handling and not the investigators' own analysis. In all, the sample holds some 50,000 distinct CDR3 sequences, and roughly a tenth of those were seen once. The ten largest clonotypes hold around 21% of the sample.

The full study reports these points: VDJdb matching was skewed toward anti-spike CD8 responses and likely underestimated virus-specific expansions, missing private and CD4 specificities.

This clonotype has at least ten counts. Its antigen is currently not known. The record has no base qualities; no much larger clone is one base away. The study was a case-control design nested within a healthcare worker cohort in London, UK, with weekly nasopharyngeal swab PCR tests and blood sampling. Healthcare workers were recruited during the week of the UK lockdown, between 23 and 31 March 2020, and followed weekly for up to 16 weeks. V was cut back by 7 bases and J by 4 bases, leaving a gap of 17 bases between them. There are 16 amino acids in the CDR3, from cysteine to phenylalanine inclusive. The kept DNA is CDR3 alone, 48 bases in frame from the first base. Sequences ENHRY (CDR1) and SYGVKD (CDR2) are obtained from the germline V gene.

The origin of this receptor is an adult who was a healthcare worker with PCR-confirmed SARS-CoV-2 infection or an uninfected control (not recorded which). Sequencing was performed on whole blood. The rearranged segments are TRBV10-3 and TRBJ2-6; 5 matching bases give a weak D call of TRBD1. The bases read TGTGCCATCACCCAGGGCGAAAATTCAGGGGCCAACGTCCTGACTTTC. Its protein product is CAITQGENSGANVLTF.